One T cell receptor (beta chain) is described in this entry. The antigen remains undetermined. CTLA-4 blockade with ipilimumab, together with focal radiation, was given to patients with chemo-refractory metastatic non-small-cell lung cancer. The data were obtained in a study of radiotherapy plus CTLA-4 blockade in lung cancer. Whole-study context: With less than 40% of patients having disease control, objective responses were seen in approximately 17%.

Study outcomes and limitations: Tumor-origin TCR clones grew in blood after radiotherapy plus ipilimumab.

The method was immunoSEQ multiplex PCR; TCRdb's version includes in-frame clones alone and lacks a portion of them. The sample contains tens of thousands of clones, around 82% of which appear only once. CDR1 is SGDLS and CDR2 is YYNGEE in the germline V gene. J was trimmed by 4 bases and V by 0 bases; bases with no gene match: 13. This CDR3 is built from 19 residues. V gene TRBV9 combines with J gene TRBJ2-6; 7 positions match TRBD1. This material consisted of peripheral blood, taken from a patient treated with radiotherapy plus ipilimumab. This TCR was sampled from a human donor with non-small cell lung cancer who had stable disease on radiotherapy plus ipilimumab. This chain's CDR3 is CASSVGRDSGKIGANVLTF. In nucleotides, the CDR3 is TGTGCCAGCAGCGTAGGAAGGGACAGTGGTAAGATAGGGGCCAACGTCCTGACTTTC.